Below are 29 T cell receptor beta chains sequenced from a single sample in a study of shared clonotypes between healthy human individuals. Profiled with immunoSEQ multiplex PCR; TCRdb holds only in-frame clones, not every one. The repertoire holds roughly 2.2 million clones, with approximately 90% as singletons. Sequencing was done on a sample of naive CD4+ T cells from PBMCs. As for subset: CD45RA+ positively selected. The source is a man in his late teens or twenties in good health. Some clones in this sample may be carry-over from other donors' samples.

The chain combines TRBV27 with TRBJ2-5; 10 bases align to TRBD2. Germline V gene data show CDR1 as MNHEY and CDR2 as SMNVEV (reference sequence). V dropped 3 bases and J dropped 3; count of bases not matched to a gene: 7. The CDR3 length is 16 residues. The CDR3 DNA reads TGTGCCAGCAGTTTTAGTCTAGCGGGAGCTGAAGAGACCCAGTACTTC. Its translation is CASSFSLAGAEETQYF.

The V call is TRBV5-4, the J call TRBJ1-1; 7 positions agree with TRBD1. CDR1 and CDR2 from the germline V gene are SGHNT and YYREEE (reference sequence). This CDR3 region has 15 residues. V lost 3 bases, J lost 0 bases, and 5 bases stayed unmatched. CDR3 nucleotide sequence: TGTGCCAGCAGCTGGGACAGTCAAATGAACACTGAAGCTTTCTTT. Its protein product is CASSWDSQMNTEAFF.

About this clone itself: Other DNA sequences in the sample encode the same CDR3. The V gene is TRBV29-1, the J gene TRBJ2-5; the D gene could be TRBD1 or TRBD2 (7 bases each). The CDR3 covers 16 residues. Trimming shortened V by 6 bases and J by 2 bases, and 22 bases separated the two germline ends. Germline V gene lookup returns CDR1 SQVTM and CDR2 ANQGSEA. In DNA form, the CDR3 reads TGCAGCGTACGCCCGGGGAGCGGGACAGTTCAAGAGACCCAGTACTTC. Protein: CSVRPGSGTVQETQYF.

The genes are TRBV5-1 and TRBJ2-7, with D possibly TRBD1 on 5 matching bases. This CDR3 has 14 residues. V shed 4 bases and J shed 7 bases, with 18 bases lying between them. Germline-derived CDR1 and CDR2 are SGHRS and YFSETQ. In DNA, the CDR3 is TGCGCCAGCAGCCTGGCCTTCAGGGAACTTGAGCAGTACTTC. It specifies CASSLAFRELEQYF. The complete variable domain, with remaining parts taken from reference TRBV5-1 and TRBJ2-7, reads KAGVTQTPRYLIKTRGQQVTLSCSPISGHRSVSWYQQTPGQGLQFLFEYFSETQRNKGNFPGRFSGRQFSNSRSEMNVSTLELGDSALYLCASSLAFRELEQYFGPGTRLTVT.

This sequence joins TRBV4-2 and TRBJ2-5; TRBD2 aligns across 10 bases. Trimming took 1 base from V and 5 from J; bases not matched to a gene: 10. CDR3 length: 17 residues. Per germline, CDR1 LGHNA and CDR2 YNFKEQ. CDR3 DNA sequence: TGTGCCAGCAGCCAAGGGGGTCCTAGCGGGAGCCGGGAGACCCAGTACTTC. Amino acids: CASSQGGPSGSRETQYF.

The chain uses TRBV6-1 and TRBJ1-5; D ambiguous. Trimming shortened V by 8 bases and J by 0 bases, and 14 bases separated the two germline ends. The CDR3 sequence is 15 residues long. The germline V gene has CDR1 MNHNS and CDR2 SASEGT. CDR3 protein: CASSFPDPSNQPQHF. The CDR3 DNA is TGTGCCAGCTCCTTCCCGGACCCTAGCAATCAGCCCCAGCATTTT.

The V and J genes are TRBV9 and TRBJ2-5; tentative D call: TRBD1 (5 bases). Germline values: CDR1 SGDLS, CDR2 YYNGEE. The CDR3 is made up of 15 amino acids. V was pared by 4 bases and J by 1 base, with 14 bases between. CDR3 region: CASSTGVAAQETQYF. The CDR3 region has the DNA TGTGCCAGCAGCACAGGAGTGGCAGCCCAAGAGACCCAGTACTTC.

This clone was recorded once. The chain uses TRBV18 and TRBJ2-1; 11 nucleotides agree with TRBD2. This CDR3 has 15 residues. Trimming took 6 bases from V and 6 from J; bases not matched to a gene: 7. CDR1 and CDR2 from the germline V gene are KGHSH and LQKENI. CDR3 bases: TGTGCCAGCTCTCAACTAGCGGGAGTGGTCAATGAGCAGTTCTTC. Translated: CASSQLAGVVNEQFF.

The V and J genes are TRBV7-3 and TRBJ2-7, with D tentatively TRBD1 or TRBD2 (5 bases each). Looked up from germline, CDR1 is SGHTA and CDR2 is FQGTGA. The CDR3 runs 15 residues. V was shortened by 2 bases and J by 6 bases, with 17 bases between the two germline ends. The DNA for the CDR3 is TGTGCCAGCAGCTTACAGGGTGGGCAAGGGAGCGAGCAGTACTTC. It is translated as CASSLQGGQGSEQYF.

This clone was counted once. The chain is built from TRBV29-1 and TRBJ2-5, with D perhaps TRBD2 (6 bases). CDR3 length equals 12 residues. The V gene lost 4 bases and the J gene lost 4 bases, with 10 bases spanning the gap. CDR1 is SQVTM, CDR2 ANQGSEA, per germline. The CDR3 DNA sequence: TGCAGCGTTGGGGGAGGCGGAGAGACCCAGTACTTC. Its protein product is CSVGGGGETQYF. The entire variable domain, with the rest obtained from reference TRBV29-1 and TRBJ2-5, is as follows: SAVISQKPSRDICQRGTSLTIQCQVDSQVTMMFWYRQQPGQSLTLIATANQGSEATYESGFVIDKFPISRPNLTFSTLTVSNMSPEDSSIYLCSVGGGGETQYFGPGTRLLVL.

J is TRBJ1-1 and V is TRBV30; tentative D call: TRBD1 (6 bases). Germline CDR1 reads GTSNPN; CDR2 reads SVGIG (reference sequence). The V gene lost 1 base and the J gene lost 1 base, with 16 bases spanning the gap. The CDR3 covers 16 residues. The CDR3 bases are TGTGCCTGGAGTGCTCGGGACACTTACCGGAACACTGAAGCTTTCTTT. Protein sequence: CAWSARDTYRNTEAFF.

This chain links TRBV7-3 with TRBJ2-3; D perhaps matches TRBD2 (5 bases). CDR1 and CDR2 from the germline V gene are SGHTA and FQGTGA. There are 16 residues in the CDR3. Trimming cost V 1 base and J 1 base, with 12 bases left between them. CDR3 nucleotides: TGTGCCAGCAGCTTAATAGCCGCCGGGGGCACAGATACGCAGTATTTT. This gives the protein CASSLIAAGGTDTQYF.

The J gene is TRBJ2-1, the V gene TRBV18; D is possibly TRBD2 (5 bases). This CDR3 comprises 15 residues. V shed 0 bases and J shed 4 bases, with 10 bases lying between them. Germline values: CDR1 KGHSH, CDR2 LQKENI. CDR3 in amino acids: CASSPPRTGYNEQFF. CDR3 bases: TGTGCCAGCTCACCACCCAGGACTGGATACAATGAGCAGTTCTTC.

The J gene is TRBJ2-1, the V gene TRBV7-9, with 15 bases identical to TRBD2. Germline loops: CDR1 SEHNR, CDR2 FQNEAQ (reference sequence). The J segment lost 2 bases and the V segment lost 5 bases, leaving 7 bases of the junction unmatched. The CDR3 is made up of 18 amino acids. CDR3 residues: CASSAGTSGRFTYNEQFF. In DNA form, the CDR3 reads TGTGCCAGCAGCGCAGGGACTAGCGGGAGGTTTACCTACAATGAGCAGTTCTTC. The complete variable domain, with remaining parts taken from reference TRBV7-9 and TRBJ2-1, reads DTGVSQNPRHKITKRGQNVTFRCDPISEHNRLYWYRQTLGQGPEFLTYFQNEAQLEKSRLLSDRFSAERPKGSFSTLEIQRTEQGDSAMYLCASSAGTSGRFTYNEQFFGPGTRLTVL.

The CDR3 bases are TGTGCCATCAGTAGCGTGAATGAGCAGTTCTTC. Its protein product is CAISSVNEQFF. This chain connects TRBV10-3 to TRBJ2-1; no clear D. Germline V gene lookup returns CDR1 ENHRY and CDR2 SYGVKD. CDR3 size: 11 residues. Trimming took 5 bases from V and 7 from J, leaving 6 bases between them.

The rearrangement links TRBV27 to TRBJ1-5, with 7 bases matching TRBD1. V was pared by 8 bases and J by 1 base, with 17 bases of the junction left unmatched. The CDR3 runs to 18 residues. Germline CDR1 and CDR2: MNHEY and SMNVEV (reference sequence). The CDR3 DNA sequence: TGTGCCAGCCTAACTACAGGGGATCGGCTAGGGAGCAATCAGCCCCAGCATTTT. As protein: CASLTTGDRLGSNQPQHF.

The rearrangement uses TRBV5-6 and TRBJ1-1, with D possibly TRBD1 on 5 matching bases. The V end lost 4 bases, the J end lost 3 bases, and 16 bases lay between the germline ends. Germline assignment: CDR1 SGHDT and CDR2 YYEEEE. CDR3 size: 15 residues. The CDR3, as DNA: TGTGCCAGCAGCCCTCTGGGGGTGGGGGACACTGAAGCTTTCTTT. It specifies CASSPLGVGDTEAFF.

The chain has TRBV19 and TRBJ1-5, with D possibly matching TRBD1 (5 bases). CDR3 length: 13 amino acids. Trimming pared 6 bases from V and 7 bases from J, leaving 13 bases between. CDR1 LNHDA and CDR2 SQIVND come from the germline V gene (reference sequence). CDR3 nucleotide sequence: TGTGCCAGTAGCTCGACAGTGATCCAGCCCCAGCATTTT. This gives the protein CASSSTVIQPQHF.

The V and J genes are TRBV7-2 and TRBJ2-7; 14 positions match TRBD2. The CDR3 is 17 residues long. CDR1 and CDR2 from the germline V gene are SGHTA and FQGNSA. V gave up 4 bases and J gave up 4 bases; unmatched junction bases: 9. The CDR3 DNA reads TGTGCCAGCAGCTCAACGACTAGCGGGAGGGCCTCGTACGAGCAGTACTTC. Translation gives CASSSTTSGRASYEQYF.

CDR3 DNA sequence: TGTGCCAGCACCCGGGACAGGGTCGACGAGCAGTACTTC. This sequence encodes CASTRDRVDEQYF. The genes are TRBV6-1 and TRBJ2-7; 9 positions match TRBD1. This CDR3 has 13 amino acids. Germline lookup yields CDR1 MNHNS and CDR2 SASEGT. The trim removed 7 bases at V and 5 bases at J, leaving 6 bases unmatched.

The gene calls are TRBV9 and TRBJ2-7; no clear D. Trimming removed 0 bases from V and 3 bases from J, with 13 bases in between. Germline CDR1 and CDR2: SGDLS and YYNGEE. The CDR3 covers 15 residues. In nucleotides, the CDR3 is TGTGCCAGCAGCGTAGGCAGTAACTCCGACTACGAGCAGTACTTC. It codes for CASSVGSNSDYEQYF.

A few counts support this clone. The sample contains more than one DNA sequence encoding this CDR3. V gene TRBV4-1 combines with J gene TRBJ1-1; D ambiguous. This CDR3 is 15 amino acids long. The germline V gene encodes CDR1 MGHRA and CDR2 YSYEKL. V was shortened by 0 bases and J by 1 base, with 9 bases between the two germline ends. The CDR3 DNA reads TGCGCCAGCAGCCAAGAAAGGGCGCGGAACACTGAAGCTTTCTTT. As protein: CASSQERARNTEAFF.

This chain connects TRBV7-6 to TRBJ2-2; D gene unclear. Germline V lookup: CDR1 SGHVS, CDR2 FNYEAQ. With 2 bases removed from V and 3 bases from J, the gap between germline ends came to 7 bases. The CDR3 covers 14 residues. In DNA form, the CDR3 reads TGTGCCAGCAGCTTAAGCTCGGACACCGGGGAGCTGTTTTTT. It is translated as CASSLSSDTGELFF.

The rearrangement uses TRBV11-2 and TRBJ1-1; the D is unclear. This CDR3 region has 15 residues. Between the trimmed V and J ends, which lost 0 bases and 11 bases, there was a span of 19 bases. The germline gives CDR1 SGHAT, CDR2 FQNNGV. CDR3 loop: CASSLDQGPWVTAFF. The CDR3 region has the DNA TGTGCCAGCAGCTTAGATCAAGGTCCGTGGGTTACGGCTTTCTTT. The variable domain in full, completed from reference TRBV11-2 and TRBJ1-1, reads EAGVAQSPRYKIIEKRQSVAFWCNPISGHATLYWYQQILGQGPKLLIQFQNNGVVDDSQLPKDRFSAERLKGVDSTLKIQPAKLEDSAVYLCASSLDQGPWVTAFFGQGTRLTVV.

As DNA, the CDR3 is TGTGCCAGTAGTATATACCCCGACAGGATCGAGCAGTACTTC. This gives the protein CASSIYPDRIEQYF. V and J are TRBV19 and TRBJ2-7, with D possibly matching TRBD1 (6 bases). V was clipped by 2 bases and J by 6 bases, with 14 bases between them. This CDR3 has 14 residues. The V gene's germline CDR1 is LNHDA and CDR2 SQIVND (reference sequence).

For this clone: One junction end does not reproduce the germline sequence, and a read error may be involved. In DNA, the CDR3 is TGTGCCAGCACCTTAAATGGGGCTGGGAATGAGCAGTTCTTC. Amino acid sequence: CASTLNGAGNEQFF. The rearrangement links TRBV7-9 to TRBJ2-1; D possibly corresponds to TRBD1 (5 bases). The CDR3 length is 14 residues. Germline-derived CDR1 and CDR2 are SEHNR and FQNEAQ (reference sequence).

The rearrangement joins TRBV28 to TRBJ2-1; 11 bases align to TRBD2. The CDR3 extends over 14 amino acids. Germline CDR1 is MDHEN and CDR2 is SYDVKM. With 7 bases clipped from V and 3 bases from J, the junction kept 2 bases outside the gene matches. DNA for the CDR3: TGTGCCAGCAAGACTAGCGGGGACTACAATGAGCAGTTCTTC. Translation gives CASKTSGDYNEQFF. Drawing the rest from reference TRBV28 and TRBJ2-1, the complete variable domain is DVKVTQSSRYLVKRTGEKVFLECVQDMDHENMFWYRQDPGLGLRLIYFSYDVKMKEKGDIPEGYSVSREKKERFSLILESASTNQTSMYLCASKTSGDYNEQFFGPGTRLTVL.

The chain has TRBV5-1 and TRBJ2-1, with D possibly TRBD2 on 6 matching bases. The CDR3 is made up of 13 amino acids. Germline V lookup: CDR1 SGHRS, CDR2 YFSETQ. Trimming left V 4 bases short and J 9 bases short, with 14 bases between. DNA for the CDR3: TGCGCCAGCAGCGCGGGACCCCGCCTTGAGCAGTTCTTC. Translating gives CASSAGPRLEQFF.

The chain has TRBV7-2 and TRBJ1-5; a weak D match, TRBD1 (5 bases). The germline CDR1 and CDR2 sequences are SGHTA and FQGNSA. V was shortened by 5 bases and J by 7 bases, with 18 bases between the two germline ends. The CDR3 has 15 amino acids. The CDR3, as DNA: TGTGCCAGCAGCACTACCCTGGGGGTGGACCAGCCCCAGCATTTT. Amino acid sequence: CASSTTLGVDQPQHF.